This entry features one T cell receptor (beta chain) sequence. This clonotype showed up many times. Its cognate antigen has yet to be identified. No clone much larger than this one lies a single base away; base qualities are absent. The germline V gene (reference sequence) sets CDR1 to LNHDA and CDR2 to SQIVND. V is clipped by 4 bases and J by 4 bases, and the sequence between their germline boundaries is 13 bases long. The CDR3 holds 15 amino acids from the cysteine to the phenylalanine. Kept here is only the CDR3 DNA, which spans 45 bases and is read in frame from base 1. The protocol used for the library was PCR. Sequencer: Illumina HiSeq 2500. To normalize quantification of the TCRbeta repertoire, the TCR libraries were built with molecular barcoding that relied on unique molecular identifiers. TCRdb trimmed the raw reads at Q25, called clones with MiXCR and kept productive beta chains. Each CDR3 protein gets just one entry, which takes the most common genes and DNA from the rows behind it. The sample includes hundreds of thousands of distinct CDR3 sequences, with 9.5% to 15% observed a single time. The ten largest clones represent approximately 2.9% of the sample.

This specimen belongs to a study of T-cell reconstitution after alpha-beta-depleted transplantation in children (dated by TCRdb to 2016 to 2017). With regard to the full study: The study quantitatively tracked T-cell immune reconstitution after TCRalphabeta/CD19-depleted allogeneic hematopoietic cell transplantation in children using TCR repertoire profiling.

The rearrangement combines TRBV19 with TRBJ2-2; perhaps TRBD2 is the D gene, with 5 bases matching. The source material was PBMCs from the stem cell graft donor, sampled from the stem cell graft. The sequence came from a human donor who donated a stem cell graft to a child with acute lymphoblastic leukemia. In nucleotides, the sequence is TGTGCCAGTAGTACCCTCGGGAAGGGCACCGGGGAGCTGTTTTTT. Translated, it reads CASSTLGKGTGELFF. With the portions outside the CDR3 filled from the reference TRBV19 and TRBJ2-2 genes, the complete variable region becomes DGGITQSPKYLFRKEGQNVTLSCEQNLNHDAMYWYRQDPGQGLRLIYYSQIVNDFQKGDIAEGYSVSREKKESFPLTVTSAQKNPTAFYLCASSTLGKGTGELFFGEGSRLTVL.